This note documents a single TCR beta chain sequence. Repertoires were generated with immunoSEQ multiplex PCR, while TCRdb's copy carries only in-frame clones and drops some. Among about 26,000 clones listed, about 81% were seen once. These data come from a study of T cells in localized non-small cell lung cancer. V was cut by 1 base and J by 6 bases, with 10 bases left in between. The CDR3 consists of 15 residues. The germline V gene encodes CDR1 SEHNR and CDR2 FQNEAQ (reference sequence). This sequence originates from a woman between 40 and 69 years old with stage I lung adenocarcinoma. The sequences come from peripheral blood, collected before any cancer treatment. The chain couples TRBV7-9 to TRBJ1-6; the D gene is possibly TRBD1 (5 bases). The CDR3 region has the DNA TGTGCCAGCAGCTTAGGGGGCGGCCTTAATTCACCCCTCCACTTT. This codes for CASSLGGGLNSPLHF.